This TCR beta chain was documented in a study of shared clonotypes between healthy human individuals. About the research overall: Each donor had three CD4 naive, three CD4 memory, two CD8 naive and one CD8 memory plate.

Study observations and caveats: Some clonotypes were shared by all four sorted-subset donors, while others were not shared. The non-shared ones had lower generation probabilities than the shared ones.

An assay was performed, and its level was deep. TCRdb's table, derived via immunoSEQ multiplex PCR, lists solely in-frame clones and lacks some. The table shows roughly 2 million clones, with 90% to 97% occurring only once. On this clone: The target antigen is unknown.

With 7 bases removed from V and 5 bases from J, the gap between germline ends came to 12 bases. CDR3 length: 13 amino acids. CDR1 is SNHLY and CDR2 is FYNNEI in the germline V gene. This TCR was recovered from a young man in good health. The V and J genes are TRBV2 and TRBJ1-3, with D maybe TRBD1 (5 bases). Sequencing input: naive CD4+ T cells sorted from blood. The subset was: CD45RA+ positively selected. DNA for the CDR3: TGTGCCAGCATAGACAGAATGAGAAACACCATATATTTT. It codes for CASIDRMRNTIYF.